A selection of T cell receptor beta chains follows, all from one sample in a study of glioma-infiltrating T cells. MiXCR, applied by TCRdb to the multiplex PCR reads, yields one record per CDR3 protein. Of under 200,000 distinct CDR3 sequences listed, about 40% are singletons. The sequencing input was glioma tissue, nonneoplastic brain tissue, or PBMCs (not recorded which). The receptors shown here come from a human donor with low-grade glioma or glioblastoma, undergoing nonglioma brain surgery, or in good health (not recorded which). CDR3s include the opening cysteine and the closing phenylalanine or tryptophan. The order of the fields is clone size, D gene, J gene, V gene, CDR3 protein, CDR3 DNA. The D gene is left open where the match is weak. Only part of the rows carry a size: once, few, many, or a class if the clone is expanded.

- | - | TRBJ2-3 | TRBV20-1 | CSVELEARADTQYF | TGCAGCGTTGAATTAGAGGCGCGGGCAGATACGCAGTATTTT
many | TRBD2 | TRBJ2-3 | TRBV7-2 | CASSRTSGSGNTQYF | TGTGCCAGCAGCCGGACTAGCGGGAGCGGGAATACGCAGTATTTT
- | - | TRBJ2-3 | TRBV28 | CASTSSGGSGSADTQYF | TGTGCCAGCACCTCCTCCGGGGGTAGCGGAAGCGCAGATACGCAGTATTTT
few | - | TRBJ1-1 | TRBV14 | CASSQYLLGDTEAFF | TGTGCCAGCAGCCAATACCTCTTGGGGGACACTGAAGCTTTCTTT
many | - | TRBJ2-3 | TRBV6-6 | CASSYSSGTGTDTQYF | TGTGCCAGCAGTTACTCATCGGGCACCGGTACAGATACGCAGTATTTT
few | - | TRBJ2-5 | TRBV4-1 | CASSQDRGPGAGQETQYF | TGCGCCAGCAGCCAAGATCGGGGGCCGGGGGCAGGGCAAGAGACCCAGTACTTC
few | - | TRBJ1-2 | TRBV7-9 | CASSHNRANYGYTF | TGTGCCAGCAGCCATAACAGGGCTAACTATGGCTACACCTTC
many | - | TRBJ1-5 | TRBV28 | CASGDGDSNQPQHF | TGTGCCAGCGGCGACGGAGATAGCAATCAGCCCCAGCATTTT
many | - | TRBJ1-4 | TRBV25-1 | CASSEYTGINEKLFF | TGTGCCAGCAGTGAATATACAGGGATTAATGAAAAACTGTTTTTT
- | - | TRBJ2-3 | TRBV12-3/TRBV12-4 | CASTLGLRTDTQYF | TGTGCCAGCACCCTGGGGCTACGCACAGATACGCAGTATTTT
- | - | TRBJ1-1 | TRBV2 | CASSKSGRQNTEAFF | TGTGCCAGCAGTAAATCGGGACGCCAGAACACTGAAGCTTTCTTT
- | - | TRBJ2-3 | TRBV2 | CARKEGQDTQYF | TGTGCCAGAAAAGAAGGTCAAGATACGCAGTATTTT
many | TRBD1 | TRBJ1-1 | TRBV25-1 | CASIKQGVTEAFF | TGTGCCAGCATAAAACAGGGGGTGACTGAAGCTTTCTTT
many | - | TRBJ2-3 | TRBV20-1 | CSATQFSTDTQYF | TGCAGTGCTACCCAATTTAGCACAGATACGCAGTATTTT
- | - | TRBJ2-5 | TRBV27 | CAITMIFQGTQYF | TGTGCCATCACAATGATTTTCCAAGGGACCCAGTACTTC
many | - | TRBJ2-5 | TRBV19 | CASSIAGETQYF | TGTGCCAGTAGTATCGCAGGCGAGACCCAGTACTTC
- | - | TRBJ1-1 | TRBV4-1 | CASRVTGTFNTEPFF | TGCGCCAGCAGGGTGACCGGGACATTCAACACTGAACCTTTCTTT
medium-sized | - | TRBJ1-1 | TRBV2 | CASKEFTEAFF | TGTGCCAGCAAAGAGTTCACTGAAGCTTTCTTT
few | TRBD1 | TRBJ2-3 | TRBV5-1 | CASSLFGQAADTQYF | TGCGCCAGCAGCTTGTTCGGACAGGCGGCAGATACGCAGTATTTT
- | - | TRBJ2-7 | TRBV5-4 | CANWRDCYEQYF | TGTGCCAACTGGAGGGACTGCTACGAGCAGTACTTC
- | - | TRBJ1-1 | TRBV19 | CASSILNGEAFF | TGTGCCAGTAGTATCCTTAATGGTGAAGCTTTCTTT
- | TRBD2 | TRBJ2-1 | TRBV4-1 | CASGQSRTSGYNEQFF | TGCGCCAGCGGCCAATCACGGACTAGCGGCTACAATGAGCAGTTCTTC
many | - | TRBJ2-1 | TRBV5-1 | CASSLESGIPGNEQFF | TGCGCCAGCAGCTTGGAATCTGGCATCCCCGGCAATGAGCAGTTCTTC
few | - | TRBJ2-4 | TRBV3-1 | CASSQQVDDIQYF | TGTGCCAGCAGCCAACAGGTTGATGACATTCAGTACTTC
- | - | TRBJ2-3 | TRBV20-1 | CSAVATKWGDTKYF | TGCAGTGCTGTTGCCACAAAATGGGGGGATACGAAATATTTT
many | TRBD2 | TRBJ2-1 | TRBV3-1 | CASSQDPTSGKQFF | TGTGCCAGCAGCCAAGATCCGACTAGCGGGAAGCAGTTCTTC
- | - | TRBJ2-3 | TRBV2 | CASSDGPTDTHYF | TGTGCCAGCAGTGACGGCCCCACAGATACGCATTATTTT
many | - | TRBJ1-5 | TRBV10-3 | CAISESMINQPQHF | TGTGCCATCAGTGAGTCGATGATTAATCAGCCCCAGCATTTT
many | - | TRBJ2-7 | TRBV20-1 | CSARQGTYEQYF | TGCAGTGCTCGTCAGGGGACCTACGAGCAGTACTTC
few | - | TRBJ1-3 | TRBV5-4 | CASSLYSTGGNTIYF | TGTGCCAGCAGCTTGTACAGTACGGGTGGAAACACCATATATTTT
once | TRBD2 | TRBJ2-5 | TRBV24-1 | CAASGLAGGTQYF | TGTGCCGCCAGTGGACTAGCGGGAGGGACACAGTACTTC
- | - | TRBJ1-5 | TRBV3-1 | CASSQDPAGNRNQPQHF | TGTGCCAGCAGCCAAGATCCGGCAGGGAATCGCAATCAGCCCCAGCATTTT
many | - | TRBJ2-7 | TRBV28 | CASSNPRDTSYEQYF | TGTGCCAGCAGTAACCCCCGGGACACCTCCTACGAGCAGTACTTC
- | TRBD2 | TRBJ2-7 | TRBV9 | CASSAKGTSGTHYEQYF | TGTGCCAGCAGCGCGAAAGGGACTAGCGGGACTCATTACGAGCAGTACTTC